The source of this T cell receptor beta chain is a study of CD8+CD57+ T cells in acquired aplastic anemia. Study details: On average, sorted CD4+ and CD8+ cells gave approximately 3.5 ug of DNA. Roughly 11 million reads, on average, were obtained for CD4+ cells from healthy donors. Study findings and constraints: Researchers report that 25 to 35 CD8+ CDR3 sequences appeared in both patients and controls. No significant patient-versus-control difference appeared in CD8+ Simpson's diversity.

This clonotype was counted many times. Its antigen is as yet unknown. Profiles of TCR beta VDJ and CDR3 were generated from a genomic DNA template. Via MiXCR, TCRdb re-called the reads, giving one row per CDR3 protein. The data show some 240,000 distinct CDR3 sequences, 30% to 40% seen once. Trimming removed 4 bases at V and 5 bases at J, with 11 bases between. The CDR3 loop spans 13 amino acids. The TCR sequence derives from a human donor in good health, serving as a control. The chain carries TRBV12-3 or TRBV12-4 and TRBJ2-5, with D hard to call. Sequencing used sorted CD4+, CD8+, or CD8+CD57+ T cells (not recorded which) from PBMCs. For the CDR3, the DNA is TGTGCCAGCAGTTCCCATGGAACGGAGACCCAGTACTTC. It is translated as CASSSHGTETQYF.